This entry lists 16 T cell receptor beta chains sequenced from one sample in a study of blood T cell repertoires in COVID-19. Using immunoSEQ multiplex PCR, the repertoire was profiled, and TCRdb retains in-frame clones only, with some absent. The top ten hold 5% to 7% of the sample, which has more than 300,000 clones, about 89% seen once. Input material: peripheral blood. The source is a man aged 18 to 35 who had recovered from COVID-19.

The chain links TRBV5-1 to TRBJ1-1, with D maybe TRBD1 (5 bases). This CDR3 spans 13 amino acids. Germline lookup yields CDR1 SGHRS and CDR2 YFSETQ. Trimming removed 5 bases at V and 6 bases at J, with 14 bases between. The CDR3 sequence is CASRGGDGAEAFF. CDR3 DNA: TGCGCCAGCAGGGGGGGTGATGGAGCTGAAGCTTTCTTT.

V is TRBV19 and J is TRBJ1-1, with D tentatively TRBD1 (6 bases). Trimming cost V 4 bases and J 0 bases, with 12 bases left between them. The CDR3 consists of 15 residues. Looked up from germline, CDR1 is LNHDA and CDR2 is SQIVND (reference sequence). CDR3 DNA sequence: TGTGCCAGTAGTACAGCGACAGGAGTGAACACTGAAGCTTTCTTT. Translating it yields CASSTATGVNTEAFF. The complete variable domain, with remaining parts taken from reference TRBV19 and TRBJ1-1, reads DGGITQSPKYLFRKEGQNVTLSCEQNLNHDAMYWYRQDPGQGLRLIYYSQIVNDFQKGDIAEGYSVSREKKESFPLTVTSAQKNPTAFYLCASSTATGVNTEAFFGQGTRLTVV.

In this sample, this clone turned up once. The chain has TRBV30 and TRBJ1-6, with D unresolved. Germline V gene lookup returns CDR1 GTSNPN and CDR2 SVGIG (reference sequence). The CDR3 length is 14 residues. Trimming took off 0 bases at V and 9 bases at J, with 12 bases between the two ends. The CDR3 region is CAWSVEGRGSPLHF. CDR3 coding DNA: TGTGCCTGGAGTGTGGAGGGAAGAGGTTCACCCCTCCACTTT.

The chain is built from TRBV4-1 and TRBJ2-5, with 10 positions matching TRBD2. Unmatched junction bases numbered 6, after V lost 4 bases and J lost 4 bases. This CDR3 spans 15 amino acids. The germline gives CDR1 MGHRA, CDR2 YSYEKL. The CDR3: CASSPSSGSGETQYF. CDR3 DNA sequence: TGCGCCAGCAGCCCCTCTAGCGGGAGCGGAGAGACCCAGTACTTC.

J is TRBJ1-1 and V is TRBV25-1; D unclear. V was trimmed by 6 bases and J by 1 base, leaving 3 bases between them. From germline, CDR1 is MGHDK and CDR2 SYGVNS. This CDR3 comprises 11 residues. CDR3 DNA sequence: TGTGCCAGCAGCTCGAACACTGAAGCTTTCTTT. It translates to CASSSNTEAFF. Filled out from reference TRBV25-1 and TRBJ1-1, the complete variable domain reads EADIYQTPRYLVIGTGKKITLECSQTMGHDKMYWYQQDPGMELHLIHYSYGVNSTEKGDLSSESTVSRIRTEHFPLTLESARPSHTSQYLCASSSNTEAFFGQGTRLTVV.

The chain employs TRBV5-4 and TRBJ2-1; D uncertain. V lost 0 bases to trimming and J lost 7 bases, with 11 bases between them. Germline CDR1 is SGHNT and CDR2 is YYREEE (reference sequence). The CDR3 is made up of 14 amino acids. CDR3: CASSLEETHNEQFF. Written as DNA, the CDR3 is TGTGCCAGCAGCTTGGAAGAGACTCATAATGAGCAGTTCTTC.

The gene calls are TRBV19 and TRBJ1-1; TRBD1 agrees at 7 bases. The CDR3 runs 14 residues. V lost 7 bases and J lost 1; bases outside the gene matches: 6. Germline V lookup: CDR1 LNHDA, CDR2 SQIVND (reference sequence). As DNA, the CDR3 is TGTGCCAGTACCCTAGGGGGCGGGAACACTGAAGCTTTCTTT. Protein sequence: CASTLGGGNTEAFF.

This sequence joins TRBV19 and TRBJ2-7, with D perhaps TRBD1 (6 bases). This CDR3 contains 12 residues. CDR1 and CDR2 (germline): LNHDA, SQIVND (reference sequence). V was clipped by 9 bases and J by 5 bases, with 14 bases between them. The CDR3: CASQGGGDEQYF. The CDR3 bases are TGTGCCAGCCAAGGGGGTGGGGACGAGCAGTACTTC.

This chain connects TRBV14 to TRBJ2-1; weak D call: TRBD2 (7 bases). Germline CDR1 is SGHDN and CDR2 is FVKESK. V was trimmed by 1 base and J by 6 bases, leaving 13 bases between them. CDR3 length: 15 residues. The CDR3 is CASSQGGGRGNEQFF. The CDR3 region has the DNA TGTGCCAGCAGCCAAGGGGGGGGCCGCGGCAATGAGCAGTTCTTC.

The table lists this clone with a count of one. This chain joins TRBV4-1 and TRBJ1-4; the match to TRBD1 covers 9 bases. The CDR3 totals 17 residues. The germline V gene encodes CDR1 MGHRA and CDR2 YSYEKL. J gave up 7 bases and V 1 base, and 10 bases lay outside the gene matches. The CDR3 DNA reads as TGCGCCAGCAGCCAAGGGCGGGGGACAGGGCTCGGTGAAAAACTGTTTTTT. Translation gives CASSQGRGTGLGEKLFF.

J is TRBJ1-2 and V is TRBV2, with 8 positions matching TRBD1. Germline values: CDR1 SNHLY, CDR2 FYNNEI. V lost 4 bases, J lost 4 bases, and 8 bases stayed unmatched. The CDR3 totals 15 residues. The CDR3 nucleotides are TGTGCCAGCAGTGTCCTTGGACAGGGTGGCTATGGCTACACCTTC. This translates into CASSVLGQGGYGYTF.

The V and J genes are TRBV27 and TRBJ2-7; TRBD1 might be the D (5 bases). Trimming left V 2 bases short and J 4 bases short, with 12 bases between. The germline gives CDR1 MNHEY, CDR2 SMNVEV (reference sequence). This CDR3 spans 14 amino acids. CDR3 sequence: CASSLNPGQYEQYF. The CDR3 DNA follows: TGTGCCAGCAGTTTAAACCCAGGACAATACGAGCAGTACTTC.

This clone was detected only once. V and J are TRBV30 and TRBJ2-2, with 12 bases identical to TRBD2. CDR1 and CDR2 from the germline V gene are GTSNPN and SVGIG (reference sequence). V was clipped by 4 bases and J by 7 bases; unmatched bases: 13. The CDR3 is 17 amino acids. The CDR3 nucleotides are TGTGCCTGGACCCGAACCCGACTAGCGGGAGCGGACGGGGAGCTGTTTTTT. This sequence encodes CAWTRTRLAGADGELFF. Looking up the rest from reference TRBV30 and TRBJ2-2 gives the full variable domain: SQTIHQWPATLVQPVGSPLSLECTVEGTSNPNLYWYRQAAGRGLQLLFYSVGIGQISSEVPQNLSASRPQDRQFILSSKKLLLSDSGFYLCAWTRTRLAGADGELFFGEGSRLTVL.

V usage is TRBV5-4 and J usage is TRBJ2-1; possible D gene TRBD2, 5 bases. The germline V and J ends were trimmed by 4 bases and 10 bases, with 15 bases remaining between them. The length of the CDR3 is 13 residues. From germline, CDR1 is SGHNT and CDR2 YYREEE (reference sequence). CDR3 residues: CASSPDLFSEQFF. The DNA for the CDR3 is TGTGCCAGCAGCCCGGACTTATTTTCGGAGCAGTTCTTC.

The chain employs TRBV4-2 and TRBJ1-4, with 7 bases fitting TRBD1. V gave up 2 bases and J gave up 2 bases; unmatched junction bases: 8. Germline CDR1 is LGHNA and CDR2 is YNFKEQ. The length of the CDR3 is 17 residues. In DNA, the CDR3 is TGTGCCAGCAGCCAACCACGACAGGGCGGGACTAATGAAAAACTGTTTTTT. This codes for CASSQPRQGGTNEKLFF.

This rearrangement joins TRBV4-1 to TRBJ1-2; D possibly corresponds to TRBD1 (6 bases). From germline, CDR1 is MGHRA and CDR2 YSYEKL. V was clipped by 0 bases and J by 6 bases, with 11 bases between them. CDR3 length equals 14 residues. CDR3 sequence: CASSQDLAGDGYTF. CDR3 bases: TGCGCCAGCAGCCAAGATTTGGCAGGGGATGGCTACACCTTC.